Listed below are T cell receptor beta chains from one sample, sequenced in a study of T cell changes during pregnancy in multiple sclerosis. Only in-frame clones appear in the TCRdb table, and some are missing; sequencing was by immunoSEQ multiplex PCR. The profile shows fewer than 85,000 clones, around 90% of them singletons. This material consisted of peripheral blood, taken in the first trimester of pregnancy. Every receptor here comes from a female donor in good health, enrolled as a control in a pregnancy study. The CDR3 runs from the conserved cysteine through the conserved F or W. Fields, in order: V gene, D gene, J gene, clone size, CDR3 DNA, CDR3 protein. D genes are given only for firm matches. The size of a clone is reported for some rows only, either as once, few or many, or as a class for expanded clones.

V: TRBV28; D: .; J: TRBJ1-5; size: .; DNA: TGTGCCAGCATGAAGTTCGGGAGGTTAAGCAATCAGCCCCAGCATTTT; CDR3: CASMKFGRLSNQPQHF
V: TRBV28; D: .; J: TRBJ1-5; size: .; DNA: TGTGCCAGCAGTTTTCCAGGGCAGGGGAATCAGCCCCAGCATTTT; CDR3: CASSFPGQGNQPQHF
V: TRBV25-1; D: TRBD1; J: TRBJ1-5; size: .; DNA: TGTGCCAGCGGAGGACAGGGTTTCAATCAGCCCCAGCATTTT; CDR3: CASGGQGFNQPQHF
V: TRBV2; D: TRBD1; J: TRBJ2-5; size: .; DNA: TGTGCCAGTCGGGGACAGGTTGAGGGGGAGACCCAGTACTTC; CDR3: CASRGQVEGETQYF
V: TRBV30; D: TRBD1; J: TRBJ2-5; size: .; DNA: TGTGCCTGGAGTGGGGACAGTCAAGAGACCCAGTACTTC; CDR3: CAWSGDSQETQYF
V: TRBV5-4; D: .; J: TRBJ1-2; size: .; DNA: TGTGCCAGCAGCTCTCAGATTAACTATGGCTACACCTTC; CDR3: CASSSQINYGYTF
V: TRBV2; D: TRBD1; J: TRBJ2-7; size: .; DNA: TGTGCCAGCAGTGCGGTTGGACAGGCCTTCTACGAGCAGTACTTC; CDR3: CASSAVGQAFYEQYF
V: TRBV28; D: .; J: TRBJ2-5; size: .; DNA: TGTGCCAGCAGTTTCATTCCGGGACAAGAGACCCAGTACTTC; CDR3: CASSFIPGQETQYF
V: TRBV11-2; D: TRBD2; J: TRBJ2-7; size: once; DNA: TGTGCCAGCAGCCAAGTCGCGGCTAGCGGGGCCTACGAGCAGTACTTC; CDR3: CASSQVAASGAYEQYF
V: TRBV7-2; D: .; J: TRBJ2-1; size: .; DNA: TGTGCCAGCAGCTTAGGCGGGAACCCCTACAATGAGCAGTTCTTC; CDR3: CASSLGGNPYNEQFF
V: TRBV2; D: TRBD2; J: TRBJ2-1; size: .; DNA: TGTGCCAGCAGCGTAGCGGGAGTCGCCTACAATGAGCAGTTCTTC; CDR3: CASSVAGVAYNEQFF
V: TRBV7-8; D: .; J: TRBJ2-3; size: few; DNA: TGTGCCAGCAGCTCCGAATACTCGGGTGGGGGGGATACGCAGTATTTT; CDR3: CASSSEYSGGGDTQYF
V: TRBV2; D: .; J: TRBJ2-7; size: .; DNA: TGTGCCAGCACCGAACTCCTCCCTACTTACGAGCAGTACTTC; CDR3: CASTELLPTYEQYF
V: TRBV6-1; D: TRBD1; J: TRBJ2-7; size: once; DNA: TGTGCCAGCAGGAGACAGGGCTTTAGGGAGCAGTACTTC; CDR3: CASRRQGFREQYF